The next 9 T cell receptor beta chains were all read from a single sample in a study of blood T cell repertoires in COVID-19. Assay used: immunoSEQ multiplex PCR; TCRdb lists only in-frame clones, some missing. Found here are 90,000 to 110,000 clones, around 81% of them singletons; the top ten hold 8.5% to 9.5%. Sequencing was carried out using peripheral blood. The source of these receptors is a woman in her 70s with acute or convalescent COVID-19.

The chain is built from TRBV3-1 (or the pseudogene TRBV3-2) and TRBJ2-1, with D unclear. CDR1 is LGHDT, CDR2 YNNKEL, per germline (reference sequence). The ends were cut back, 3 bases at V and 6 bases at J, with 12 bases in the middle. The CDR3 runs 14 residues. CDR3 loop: CASSQGPLVNEQFF. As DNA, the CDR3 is TGTGCCAGCAGCCAGGGCCCTTTAGTCAATGAGCAGTTCTTC.

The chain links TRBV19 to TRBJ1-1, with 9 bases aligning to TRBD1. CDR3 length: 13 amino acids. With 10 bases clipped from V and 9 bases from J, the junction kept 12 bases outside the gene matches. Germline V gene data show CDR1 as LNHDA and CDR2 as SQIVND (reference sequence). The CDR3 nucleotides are TGTGCCACCATGACCGGGACAGGGTGGCAAGCTTTCTTT. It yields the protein CATMTGTGWQAFF.

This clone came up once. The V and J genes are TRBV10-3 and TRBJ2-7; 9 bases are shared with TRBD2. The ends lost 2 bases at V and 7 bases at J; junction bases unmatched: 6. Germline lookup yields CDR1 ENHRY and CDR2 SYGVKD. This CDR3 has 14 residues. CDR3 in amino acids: CAISEAGGPREQYF. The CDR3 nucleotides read TGTGCCATCAGTGAGGCGGGAGGGCCGAGAGAGCAGTACTTC.

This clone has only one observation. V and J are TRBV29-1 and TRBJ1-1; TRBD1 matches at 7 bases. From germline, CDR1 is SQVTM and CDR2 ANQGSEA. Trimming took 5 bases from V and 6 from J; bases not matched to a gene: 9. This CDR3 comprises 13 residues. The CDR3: CSVSKGAGAEAFF. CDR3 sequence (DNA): TGCAGCGTTTCAAAGGGGGCTGGCGCTGAAGCTTTCTTT.

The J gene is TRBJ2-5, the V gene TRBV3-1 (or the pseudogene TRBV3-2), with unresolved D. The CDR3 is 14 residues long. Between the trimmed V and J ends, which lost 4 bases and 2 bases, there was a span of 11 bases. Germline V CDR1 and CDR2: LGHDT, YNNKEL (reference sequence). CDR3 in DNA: TGTGCCAGCAGCCGCATGACACTTCAAGAGACCCAGTACTTC. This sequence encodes CASSRMTLQETQYF.

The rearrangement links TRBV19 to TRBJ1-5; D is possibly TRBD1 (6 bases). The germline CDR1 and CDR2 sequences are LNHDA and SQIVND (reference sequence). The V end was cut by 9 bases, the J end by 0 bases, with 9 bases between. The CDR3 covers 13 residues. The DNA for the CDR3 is TGTGCCAGCTCGGACAGTAGCAATCAGCCCCAGCATTTT. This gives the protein CASSDSSNQPQHF.

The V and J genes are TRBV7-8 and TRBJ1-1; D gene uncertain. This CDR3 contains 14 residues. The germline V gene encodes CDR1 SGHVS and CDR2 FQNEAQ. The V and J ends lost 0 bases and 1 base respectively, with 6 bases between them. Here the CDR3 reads CASSLAEANTEAFF. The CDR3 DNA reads TGTGCCAGCAGCTTAGCTGAGGCGAACACTGAAGCTTTCTTT.

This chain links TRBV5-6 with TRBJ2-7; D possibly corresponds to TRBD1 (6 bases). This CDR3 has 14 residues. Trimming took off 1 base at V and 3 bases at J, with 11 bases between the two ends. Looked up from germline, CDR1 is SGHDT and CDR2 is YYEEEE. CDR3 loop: CASSLRQVDYEQYF. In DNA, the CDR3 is TGTGCCAGCAGCTTGAGACAGGTAGACTACGAGCAGTACTTC.

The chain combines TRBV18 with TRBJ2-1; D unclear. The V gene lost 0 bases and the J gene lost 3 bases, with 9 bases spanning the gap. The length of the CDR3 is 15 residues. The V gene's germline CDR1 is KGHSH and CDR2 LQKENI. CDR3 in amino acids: CASSPPVSGYNEQFF. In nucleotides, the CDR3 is TGTGCCAGCTCACCACCTGTTTCGGGCTACAATGAGCAGTTCTTC. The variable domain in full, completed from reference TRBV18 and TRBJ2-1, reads NAGVMQNPRHLVRRRGQEARLRCSPMKGHSHVYWYRQLPEEGLKFMVYLQKENIIDESGMPKERFSAEFPKEGPSILRIQQVVRGDSAAYFCASSPPVSGYNEQFFGPGTRLTVL.